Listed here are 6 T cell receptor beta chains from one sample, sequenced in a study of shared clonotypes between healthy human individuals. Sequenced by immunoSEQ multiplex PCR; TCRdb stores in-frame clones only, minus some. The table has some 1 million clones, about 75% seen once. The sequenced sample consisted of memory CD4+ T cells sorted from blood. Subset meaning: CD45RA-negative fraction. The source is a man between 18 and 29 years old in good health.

CDR3 bases: TGTGCCAGTAGTCAACCGGGGACAGGGGAGAGCGAGCAGTACTTC. Translating gives CASSQPGTGESEQYF. The chain links TRBV19 to TRBJ2-7, with TRBD1 identical over 10 bases. With V trimmed by 5 bases and J by 6 bases, 10 bases remained unmatched. Germline lookup yields CDR1 LNHDA and CDR2 SQIVND (reference sequence). The length of the CDR3 is 15 residues.

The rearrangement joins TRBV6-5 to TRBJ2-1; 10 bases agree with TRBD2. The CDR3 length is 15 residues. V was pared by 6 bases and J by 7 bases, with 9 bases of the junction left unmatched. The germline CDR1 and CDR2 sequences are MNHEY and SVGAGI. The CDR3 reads CASSSSGRAGNEQFF. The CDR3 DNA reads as TGTGCCAGCAGCTCAAGCGGGAGGGCCGGGAATGAGCAGTTCTTC.

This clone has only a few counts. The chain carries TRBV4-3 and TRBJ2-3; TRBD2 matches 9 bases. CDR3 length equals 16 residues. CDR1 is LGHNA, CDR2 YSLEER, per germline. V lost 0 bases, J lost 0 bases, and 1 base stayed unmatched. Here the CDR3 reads CASSQEAGGSTDTQYF. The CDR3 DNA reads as TGCGCCAGCAGCCAAGAAGCGGGAGGCAGCACAGATACGCAGTATTTT.

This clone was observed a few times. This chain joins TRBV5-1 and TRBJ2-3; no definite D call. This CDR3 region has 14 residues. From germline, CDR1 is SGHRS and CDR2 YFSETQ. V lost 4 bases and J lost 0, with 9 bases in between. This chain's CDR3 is CASSPQPSTDTQYF. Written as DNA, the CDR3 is TGCGCCAGCAGCCCGCAGCCTAGCACAGATACGCAGTATTTT.

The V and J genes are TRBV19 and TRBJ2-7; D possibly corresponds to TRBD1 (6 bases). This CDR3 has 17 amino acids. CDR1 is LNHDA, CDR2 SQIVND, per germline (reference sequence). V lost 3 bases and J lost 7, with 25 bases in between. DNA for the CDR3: TGTGCCAGTAGTATTAAGGGCAGTGGCCAGGGGTTGAGGGAGCAGTACTTC. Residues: CASSIKGSGQGLREQYF.

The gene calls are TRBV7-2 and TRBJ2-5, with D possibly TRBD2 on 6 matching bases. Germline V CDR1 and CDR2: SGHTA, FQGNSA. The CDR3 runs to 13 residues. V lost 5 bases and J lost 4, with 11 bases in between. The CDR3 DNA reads TGTGCCAGCAGCACCTGGAGGGGAGAGACCCAGTACTTC. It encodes CASSTWRGETQYF.